This paragraph reports one TCR beta chain. The data stem from a study of T cells in Graves' hyperthyroidism and ophthalmopathy. The germline CDR1 and CDR2 sequences are SGHAT and FQNNGV. The CDR3 is 16 amino acids. Trimming took off 2 bases at V and 1 base at J, with 12 bases between the two ends. From RNA transcripts, TCR beta CDR3 regions were amplified. The study used the HTBI primer set for a first-round RT-PCR of the TCR CDR3. Each CDR3 protein gets one entry after TCRdb re-called the multiplex PCR reads with MiXCR. The table lists over 450,000 distinct CDR3 sequences, under 20% of them singletons.

This receptor was taken from a woman aged 18-29 years with Graves' ophthalmopathy. The sequenced sample was blood. The rearrangement links TRBV11-2 to TRBJ1-3, with a tentative D call TRBD1 (5 bases). The DNA for the CDR3 is TGTGCCAGCAGCTTAACTGGGACTGAATCTGGAAACACCATATATTTT. Its protein is CASSLTGTESGNTIYF.